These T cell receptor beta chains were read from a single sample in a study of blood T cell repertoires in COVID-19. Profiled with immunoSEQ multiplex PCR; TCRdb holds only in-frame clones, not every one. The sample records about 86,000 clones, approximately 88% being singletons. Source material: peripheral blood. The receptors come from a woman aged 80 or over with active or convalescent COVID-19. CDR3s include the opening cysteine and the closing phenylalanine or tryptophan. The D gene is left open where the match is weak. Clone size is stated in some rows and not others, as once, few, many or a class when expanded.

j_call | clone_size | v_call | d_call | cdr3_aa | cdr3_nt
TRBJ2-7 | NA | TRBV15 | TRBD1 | CATSRGTGGSAAYEQYF | TGTGCCACCAGCAGGGGGACAGGGGGTTCAGCCGCCTACGAGCAGTACTTC
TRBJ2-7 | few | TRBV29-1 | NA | CSVEGQGYEQYF | TGCAGCGTTGAGGGGCAGGGCTACGAGCAGTACTTC
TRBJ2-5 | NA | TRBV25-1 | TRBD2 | CASSDLTSGGIQETQYF | TGTGCCAGCAGTGATTTGACTAGCGGGGGCATCCAAGAGACCCAGTACTTC
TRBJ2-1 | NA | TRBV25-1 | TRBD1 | CASSELQGSQFF | TGTGCCAGCAGTGAGCTACAGGGGTCGCAGTTCTTC
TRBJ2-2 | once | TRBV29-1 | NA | CSVEEGARDTGELFF | TGCAGCGTTGAGGAGGGGGCGCGGGACACCGGGGAGCTGTTTTTT
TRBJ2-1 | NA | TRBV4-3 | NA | CASSQNRGTNEQFF | TGCGCCAGCAGCCAAAATAGGGGGACCAATGAGCAGTTCTTC
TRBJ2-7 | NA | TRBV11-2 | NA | CASKGYGEQYF | TGTGCCAGCAAGGGGTATGGTGAGCAGTACTTC
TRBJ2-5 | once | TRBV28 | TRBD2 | CASPPGLAGGPGETQYF | TGTGCCAGCCCTCCGGGACTAGCGGGGGGGCCGGGAGAGACCCAGTACTTC
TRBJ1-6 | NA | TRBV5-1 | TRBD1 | CASSTDRGDSPLHF | TGCGCCAGCAGCACGGACAGGGGCGATTCACCCCTCCACTTT
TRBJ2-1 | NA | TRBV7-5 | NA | CARSFRMVLSAALNNEQFF | TGTGCCAGAAGCTTTAGGATGGTGTTGTCGGCGGCTCTTAACAATGAGCAGTTCTTC
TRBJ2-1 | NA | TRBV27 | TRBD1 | CASSPDRDSYNEQFF | TGTGCCAGCAGTCCCGACAGGGACTCCTACAATGAGCAGTTCTTC
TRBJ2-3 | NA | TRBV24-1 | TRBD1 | CATSDLPGTGLATDTQYF | TGTGCCACCAGTGATCTCCCCGGGACAGGTCTTGCGACAGATACGCAGTATTTT
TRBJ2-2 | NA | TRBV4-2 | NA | CASSQDSRTGELFF | TGTGCCAGCAGCCAAGATTCACGGACCGGGGAGCTGTTTTTT
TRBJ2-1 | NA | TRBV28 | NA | CASSLADREQFF | TGTGCCAGCAGTTTGGCTGACAGGGAGCAGTTCTTC
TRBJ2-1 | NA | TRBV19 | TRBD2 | CASSTLRGGVAWNEQFF | TGTGCCAGTAGTACCCTACGGGGGGGAGTAGCTTGGAATGAGCAGTTCTTC
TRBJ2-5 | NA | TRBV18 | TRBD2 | CASSPRGSGVDF | TGTGCCAGCTCACCACGGGGTAGCGGGGTCGACTTC
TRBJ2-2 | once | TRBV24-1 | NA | CATSDLRYTGELFF | TGTGCCACCAGTGATTTGCGGTACACCGGGGAGCTGTTTTTT
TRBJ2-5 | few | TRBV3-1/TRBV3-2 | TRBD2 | CASSQGGLAGVARETQYF | TGTGCCAGCAGCCAAGGGGGACTAGCGGGGGTCGCGCGAGAGACCCAGTACTTC
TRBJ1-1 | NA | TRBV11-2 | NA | CASQAYQWNTEAFF | TGTGCCAGTCAGGCCTACCAGTGGAACACTGAAGCTTTCTTT
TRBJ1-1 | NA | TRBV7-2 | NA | CASSLVSDTEAFF | TGTGCCAGCAGCTTAGTGAGCGACACTGAAGCTTTCTTT
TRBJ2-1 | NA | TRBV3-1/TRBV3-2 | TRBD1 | CASSLPGQTYNEQFF | TGTGCCAGCAGCCTCCCGGGACAGACCTACAATGAGCAGTTCTTC
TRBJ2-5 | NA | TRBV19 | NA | CASSMWQGGKETQYF | TGTGCCAGTAGTATGTGGCAGGGGGGAAAAGAGACCCAGTACTTC
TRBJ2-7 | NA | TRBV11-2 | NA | CASSLERGSYEQYF | TGTGCCAGCAGCTTAGAGCGCGGCTCATACGAGCAGTACTTC
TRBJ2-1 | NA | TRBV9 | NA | CASSVAPAGSYNEQFF | TGTGCCAGCAGCGTAGCTCCAGCGGGCAGCTACAATGAGCAGTTCTTC
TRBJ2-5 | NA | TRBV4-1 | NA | CASSYRVRETQYF | TGCGCCAGCAGCTACAGGGTTAGGGAGACCCAGTACTTC
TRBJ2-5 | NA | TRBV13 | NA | CASSLGSDFQETQYF | TGTGCCAGCAGCCTGGGGAGCGATTTCCAAGAGACCCAGTACTTC
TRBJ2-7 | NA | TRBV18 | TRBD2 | CASSAPGTSSYEQYF | TGTGCCAGCTCAGCCCCCGGGACTAGCTCCTACGAGCAGTACTTC
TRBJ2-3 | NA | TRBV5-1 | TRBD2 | CASSYRAGAGDTQYF | TGCGCCAGCAGCTATCGAGCGGGGGCTGGGGATACGCAGTATTTT
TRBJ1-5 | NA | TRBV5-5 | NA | CASSIGGLKEPQHF | TGTGCCAGCAGCATCGGGGGGCTCAAGGAACCCCAGCATTTT
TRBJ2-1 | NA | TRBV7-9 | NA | CASSPLVREQFF | TGTGCCAGCAGCCCGCTCGTGCGGGAGCAGTTCTTC
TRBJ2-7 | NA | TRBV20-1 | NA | CSALYNYEQYF | TGCAGTGCTCTTTATAATTACGAGCAGTACTTC
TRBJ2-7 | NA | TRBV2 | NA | CASSGQSYEQYF | TGTGCCAGCAGTGGACAGTCCTACGAGCAGTACTTC
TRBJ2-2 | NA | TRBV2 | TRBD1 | CASSPTGFRTGELFF | TGTGCCAGCAGTCCGACAGGGTTTCGGACCGGGGAGCTGTTTTTT
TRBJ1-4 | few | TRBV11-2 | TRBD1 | CASSWTGANEKLFF | TGTGCCAGCAGCTGGACAGGCGCGAATGAAAAACTGTTTTTT
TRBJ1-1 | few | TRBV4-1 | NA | CASSQDHRRRYTEAFF | TGCGCCAGCAGCCAAGATCACAGACGCCGTTACACTGAAGCTTTCTTT
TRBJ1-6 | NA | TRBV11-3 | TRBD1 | CASSLDRVGAIWSPLHF | TGTGCCAGCAGCCTCGACAGGGTGGGGGCCATATGGTCACCCCTCCACTTT
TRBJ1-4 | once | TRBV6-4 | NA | CASSDSDTVGEKLFF | TGTGCCAGCAGTGACTCGGACACGGTGGGGGAAAAACTGTTTTTT
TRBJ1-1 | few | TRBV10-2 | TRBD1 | CASSESWTGKAFF | TGCGCCAGCAGTGAGTCGTGGACAGGGAAAGCTTTCTTT
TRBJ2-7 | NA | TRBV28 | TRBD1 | CASTGTGFGEQYF | TGTGCCAGCACCGGGACAGGGTTTGGGGAGCAGTACTTC
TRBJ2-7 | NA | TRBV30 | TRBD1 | CAWSVPGTGGVPQYF | TGTGCCTGGAGTGTACCAGGGACAGGGGGCGTTCCACAGTACTTC
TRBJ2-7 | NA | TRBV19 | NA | CASSITGRGYEQYF | TGTGCCAGTAGTATAACTGGTCGGGGATACGAGCAGTACTTC
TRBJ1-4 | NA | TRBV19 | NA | CASSRRGANEKLFF | TGTGCCAGTAGCCGTCGGGGGGCTAATGAAAAACTGTTTTTT
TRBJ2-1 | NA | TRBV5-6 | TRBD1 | CASSPGQGDEQFF | TGTGCCAGCAGCCCGGGACAGGGCGATGAGCAGTTCTTC
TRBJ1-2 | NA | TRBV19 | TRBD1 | CASSGLQGNYGYTF | TGTGCCAGTAGTGGACTACAGGGGAACTATGGCTACACCTTC
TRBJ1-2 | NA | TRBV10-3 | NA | CAISEAGRSYGYTF | TGTGCCATCAGTGAGGCAGGGCGCAGCTATGGCTACACCTTC
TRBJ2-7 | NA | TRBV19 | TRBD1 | CASSTPGTGGGEQYF | TGTGCCAGTAGTACGCCCGGGACAGGGGGCGGTGAGCAGTACTTC
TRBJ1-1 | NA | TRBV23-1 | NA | CASSQSQAPRGSEAFF | TGCGCCAGCAGTCAATCTCAAGCCCCCCGGGGGTCTGAAGCTTTCTTT
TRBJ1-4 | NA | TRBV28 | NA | CASSSHHRDEKLFF | TGTGCCAGCAGTTCCCACCACAGGGATGAAAAACTGTTTTTT
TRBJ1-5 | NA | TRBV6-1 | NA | CASSEGNNVNQPQHF | TGTGCCAGCAGTGAAGGCAACAACGTTAATCAGCCCCAGCATTTT
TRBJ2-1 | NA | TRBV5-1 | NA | CASSLGSGTSYNEQFF | TGCGCCAGCAGCTTAGGTTCGGGGACATCCTACAATGAGCAGTTCTTC
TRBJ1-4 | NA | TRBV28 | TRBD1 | CASSLMAGGNEKLFF | TGTGCCAGCAGTTTAATGGCAGGGGGTAATGAAAAACTGTTTTTT
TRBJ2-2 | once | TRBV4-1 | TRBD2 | CASSQERLAGILGELFF | TGCGCCAGCAGCCAAGAGAGACTAGCGGGAATTCTCGGGGAGCTGTTTTTT
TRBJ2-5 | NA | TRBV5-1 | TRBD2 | CASSFRTSGETQYF | TGCGCCAGCAGCTTCCGGACTAGTGGGGAGACCCAGTACTTC
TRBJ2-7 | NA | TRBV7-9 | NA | CASSLARLQYF | TGTGCCAGCAGCTTGGCTAGACTGCAGTACTTC
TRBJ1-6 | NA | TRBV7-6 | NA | CASSSGRGMGSPLHF | TGTGCCAGCAGCTCAGGGAGGGGGATGGGGTCACCCCTCCACTTT
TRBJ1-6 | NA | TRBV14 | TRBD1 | CASSHSLRPGQDNSPLHF | TGTGCCAGCAGCCATTCCCTCAGGCCGGGACAGGACAATTCACCCCTCCACTTT
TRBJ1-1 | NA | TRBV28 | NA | CASSFKIVEAFF | TGTGCCAGCAGTTTTAAGATAGTTGAAGCTTTCTTT
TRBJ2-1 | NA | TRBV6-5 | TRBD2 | CASRASGRGYNEQFF | TGTGCCAGCAGAGCCAGCGGGAGGGGATACAATGAGCAGTTCTTC
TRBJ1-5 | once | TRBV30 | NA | CAATGQPQHF | TGTGCCGCCACGGGGCAGCCCCAGCATTTT
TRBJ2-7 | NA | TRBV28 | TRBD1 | CASSLYGTGVYEQYF | TGTGCCAGCAGTTTGTATGGGACAGGGGTGTACGAGCAGTACTTC